The text below deals with one TCR beta chain. The antigen is unknown. The data belong to a study of cytomegalovirus exposure and HLA in healthy donors. General observations from the study: As a later analysis revealed, the rate of TCR association differed by HLA locus, with DRB1 most and HLA-C fewest. As a later analysis revealed, most CMV-associated TCR beta chains appeared HLA-restricted. Three CMV-associated chains were confirmed in vitro to be specific for CMV antigens. Researchers reportedly found TCR beta sequences accurately predicted most subjects' HLA-A and HLA-B alleles.

Primers for the PCR totalled 60 Vbeta and 13 Jbeta. Libraries were prepared by immunoSEQ multiplex PCR; TCRdb keeps only in-frame clonotypes and omits some of them. The table has fewer than 200,000 clones, around 80% seen once; the top ten hold around 1.7%. Sequenced sample: PBMCs. This receptor was taken from a young woman in good health and CMV-seronegative.

CDR3 region: CATSAGVGEQFF. CDR3 coding DNA: TGTGCCACCAGCGCCGGGGTTGGTGAGCAGTTCTTC. The rearrangement joins TRBV15 to TRBJ2-1, with TRBD2 as a possible D gene (5 bases). Germline loops: CDR1 LNHNV, CDR2 YYDKDF (reference sequence). This CDR3 comprises 12 residues. Trimming stripped 5 bases from V and 9 bases from J, with 11 bases between. Full variable domain (remainder filled in from reference TRBV15 and TRBJ2-1): DAMVIQNPRYQVTQFGKPVTLSCSQTLNHNVMYWYQQKSSQAPKLLFHYYDKDFNNEADTPDNFQSRRPNTSFCFLDIRSPGLGDTAMYLCATSAGVGEQFFGPGTRLTVL.